Presented here are 24 T cell receptor beta chains from one specimen sequenced in a study of Graves' ophthalmopathy and Graves' hyperthyroidism. Using RNA transcripts, the TCR beta CDR3 regions were amplified. Second-round multiplex PCR came after first-round RT-PCR with HTBI primers. TCRdb ran MiXCR on the multiplex PCR reads and lists one entry per CDR3 protein. The sample holds around 590,000 distinct CDR3 sequences, 35% to 40% seen once. The material sequenced was peripheral blood or thyroid tissue (not recorded which). These receptors all stem from an adult man with Graves' hyperthyroidism.

This clonotype was detected ten times or more. V gene TRBV9 combines with J gene TRBJ2-7; 8 bases match TRBD2. Germline V gene data show CDR1 as SGDLS and CDR2 as YYNGEE. V was clipped by 0 bases and J by 2 bases; unmatched bases: 4. The CDR3 length is 15 residues. CDR3 sequence reads: CASSVEAGGPYEQYF. CDR3 bases: TGTGCCAGCAGCGTAGAGGCGGGAGGTCCCTACGAGCAGTACTTC.

The chain links TRBV10-3 to TRBJ2-7; weak D call: TRBD1 (5 bases). V shed 4 bases and J shed 9 bases, with 16 bases lying between them. The CDR3 loop spans 13 amino acids. The germline gives CDR1 ENHRY, CDR2 SYGVKD. Here the CDR3 reads CAISGAQGSLQYF. The CDR3 bases are TGTGCCATCAGTGGAGCGCAGGGTTCCCTGCAGTACTTC.

This clonotype has a count of ten or more. The chain uses TRBV19 and TRBJ2-7; D is possibly TRBD2 (6 bases). Per the germline V gene, CDR1 is LNHDA and CDR2 is SQIVND (reference sequence). Trimming took 3 bases from V and 6 from J, leaving 12 bases between them. The CDR3 has 13 residues. Written as DNA, the CDR3 is TGTGCCAGTAGTATCAGTCAGGGAGGCGAGCAGTACTTC. Translated, it gives CASSISQGGEQYF.

This clonotype was counted many times. The chain recombines TRBV12-5 with TRBJ2-7; unclear D gene. From germline, CDR1 is LGHNT and CDR2 FRNRAP. Trimming removed 3 bases from V and 3 bases from J, with 3 bases in between. This CDR3 region has 11 residues. The CDR3 DNA is TGTGCTAGTGGTTTCAACTACGAGCAGTACTTC. Protein product: CASGFNYEQYF.

V is TRBV7-9 and J is TRBJ2-7; 7 nucleotides agree with TRBD1. Germline V gene data show CDR1 as SEHNR and CDR2 as FQNEAQ (reference sequence). V dropped 10 bases and J dropped 3; count of bases not matched to a gene: 9. This CDR3 contains 13 residues. The CDR3 coding sequence is TGTGCCACCGCCCGACAGGGATTCTACGAGCAGTACTTC. Translating it yields CATARQGFYEQYF.

This clonotype showed up many times. The genes are TRBV5-8 and TRBJ2-5, with 7 nucleotides matching TRBD2. Trimming at V came to 1 base and at J to 2 bases, leaving 2 bases not matched to a gene. CDR3 size: 14 residues. Looked up from germline, CDR1 is SGHTS and CDR2 is YDEGEE. In DNA, the CDR3 is TGTGCCAGCAGCTTGTGGCGGGAGCAAGAGACCCAGTACTTC. Amino acids: CASSLWREQETQYF.

The chain combines TRBV7-2 with TRBJ2-6; 7 nucleotides match TRBD2. CDR1 SGHTA and CDR2 FQGNSA come from the germline V gene. Unmatched junction bases numbered 3, after V lost 3 bases and J lost 1 base. The CDR3 contains 16 residues. CDR3 in amino acids: CASSLQGGSGANVLTF. CDR3 sequence (DNA): TGTGCCAGCAGCTTGCAGGGAGGGTCTGGGGCCAACGTCCTGACTTTC.

A word on this clonotype: One base away lies a much larger clone, so this may be a sequencing read error. This sequence joins TRBV7-2 and TRBJ2-7, with D unclear. Germline CDR1 reads SGHTA; CDR2 reads FQGNSA. This CDR3 contains 15 residues. The CDR3 bases are TGTGCCAGCAGTTACTCGTCGGGCCTCTCCTACGAGCAGTGCTTC. Translating gives CASSYSSGLSYEQCF. Together with reference TRBV7-2 and TRBJ2-7, the CDR3 gives the full variable domain: GAGVSQSPSNKVTEKGKDVELRCDPISGHTALYWYRQSLGQGLEFLIYFQGNSAPDKSGLPSDRFSAERTGGSVSTLTIQRTQQEDSAVYLCASSYSSGLSYEQCFGPGTRLTVT.

About this clonotype: This may be a read error, as it is one base from a much larger clone. This chain links TRBV6-1 with TRBJ1-4; D gene unclear. Germline V CDR1 and CDR2: MNHNS, SASEGT. The V and J ends lost 4 bases and 0 bases respectively, with 9 bases between them. The CDR3 totals 15 residues. CDR3 amino acids: CASSGRLATNEKLFF. The CDR3 DNA reads as TGTGCCAGCAGTGGCAGGCTTGCAACTAATGAAAAACTGTTTTTT.

There are many counts of this clonotype. V is TRBV7-3 and J is TRBJ2-5; 9 positions agree with TRBD2. V lost 1 base and J lost 5; bases outside the gene matches: 11. The germline V gene has CDR1 SGHTA and CDR2 FQGTGA. The CDR3 is made up of 17 amino acids. CDR3 nucleotides: TGTGCCAGCAGCTTAAATCCGCGGGGGGGCCTTGGGGAGACCCAGTACTTC. Translated: CASSLNPRGGLGETQYF.

The genes are TRBV20-1 and TRBJ2-6; D not resolved. The V gene's germline CDR1 is DFQATT and CDR2 SNEGSKA (reference sequence). V was trimmed by 0 bases and J by 13 bases, leaving 10 bases between them. The CDR3 consists of 12 residues. CDR3 amino acids: CSARDWAGVLTF. The CDR3 nucleotides read TGCAGTGCTAGAGATTGGGCAGGAGTCCTGACTTTC.

The chain is built from TRBV7-9 and TRBJ1-2; a possible D gene is TRBD1 (6 bases). V gave up 4 bases and J gave up 8 bases, with 14 bases separating them. The germline V gene has CDR1 SEHNR and CDR2 FQNEAQ (reference sequence). This CDR3 spans 13 amino acids. CDR3 coding DNA: TGTGCCAGCAGCTCCCCTGGGGGGCCCGGCTACACCTTC. Translation gives CASSSPGGPGYTF.

This clonotype has at least ten counts. This chain uses TRBV29-1 with TRBJ1-1; D might be TRBD1 (6 bases). The germline V gene has CDR1 SQVTM and CDR2 ANQGSEA. Trimming left V 3 bases short and J 1 base short, with 15 bases between. The CDR3 loop spans 15 amino acids. This chain's CDR3 is CSVDPGLTGNTEAFF. Written as DNA, the CDR3 is TGCAGCGTTGATCCCGGCCTGACAGGGAACACTGAAGCTTTCTTT. The whole variable domain, remainder taken from reference TRBV29-1 and TRBJ1-1, is SAVISQKPSRDICQRGTSLTIQCQVDSQVTMMFWYRQQPGQSLTLIATANQGSEATYESGFVIDKFPISRPNLTFSTLTVSNMSPEDSSIYLCSVDPGLTGNTEAFFGQGTRLTVV.

This clonotype appeared many times. The rearrangement links TRBV7-8 to TRBJ1-2; a possible D gene is TRBD1 (5 bases). This CDR3 is built from 15 residues. The V end lost 0 bases, the J end lost 6 bases, and 14 bases lay between the germline ends. Germline V CDR1 and CDR2: SGHVS, FQNEAQ. CDR3 DNA: TGTGCCAGCAGCTTAGCCCCGACAGTTACTCATGGCTACACCTTC. Translated: CASSLAPTVTHGYTF.

The J gene is TRBJ1-1, the V gene TRBV29-1; the D gene is possibly TRBD1 (5 bases). V lost 7 bases to trimming and J lost 0 bases, with 9 bases between them. CDR3 length: 12 amino acids. CDR1 and CDR2 from the germline V gene are SQVTM and ANQGSEA. Written as DNA, the CDR3 is TGCAGCGGGGGGAGCATGAACACTGAAGCTTTCTTT. Its translation is CSGGSMNTEAFF.

Ten or more counts support this clonotype. This chain joins TRBV25-1 and TRBJ2-2, with D possibly being TRBD1 or TRBD2 (5 bases each). Germline lookup yields CDR1 MGHDK and CDR2 SYGVNS. The V and J ends lost 1 base and 2 bases respectively, with 8 bases between them. The CDR3 totals 15 residues. CDR3 coding DNA: TGTGCCAGCAGTGAATCGGGGCTTAACACCGGGGAGCTGTTTTTT. Translated: CASSESGLNTGELFF.

This clonotype showed up many times. The V and J genes are TRBV29-1 and TRBJ2-5; 14 bases match TRBD2. The trim removed 6 bases at V and 4 bases at J, leaving 10 bases unmatched. CDR1 and CDR2 (germline): SQVTM, ANQGSEA. The CDR3 runs to 16 residues. CDR3 sequence (DNA): TGCAGCGTCTCGGGACTAGCGGGGGCGGAGGGAGAGACCCAGTACTTC. This encodes CSVSGLAGAEGETQYF.

On this clonotype: This CDR3 is missing its conserved last phenylalanine or tryptophan, likely due to a read error. In DNA form, the CDR3 reads TGTGCCAGCAGCCTTCTAGCTAACACTGAAGCTTTCATT. Its protein is CASSLLANTEAFI. This rearrangement joins TRBV12-3 or TRBV12-4 to TRBJ1-1; the D is unclear. The V end lost 6 bases, the J end lost 2 bases, and 10 bases lay between the germline ends. The CDR3 sequence is 13 residues long.

This clonotype was recorded at least ten times. CDR3 loop: CASSKGVGNQPQHF. CDR3 in DNA: TGTGCCAGCAGTAAAGGAGTGGGCAATCAGCCCCAGCATTTT. The rearrangement joins TRBV12-3 or TRBV12-4 to TRBJ1-5; D ambiguous. V was trimmed by 5 bases and J by 2 bases, leaving 10 bases between them. The CDR3 extends over 14 amino acids.

This rearrangement joins TRBV7-8 to TRBJ2-1; 8 bases agree with TRBD2. Germline CDR1 reads SGHVS; CDR2 reads FQNEAQ. The CDR3 is 16 residues long. Trimming removed 6 bases from V and 6 bases from J; junction bases left unmatched: 13. This CDR3 reads CASRSTERESTNEQFF. DNA for the CDR3: TGTGCCAGCAGATCGACCGAGCGGGAGTCCACCAATGAGCAGTTCTTC.

This clonotype appeared many times. The rearrangement joins TRBV6-6 to TRBJ2-7; D may be TRBD2 (5 bases). Trimming removed 7 bases at V and 6 bases at J, with 16 bases between. Germline V lookup: CDR1 MNHNY, CDR2 SVGAGI (reference sequence). The CDR3 runs 13 residues. CDR3 in amino acids: CASKDRGMGEQYF. In DNA, the CDR3 is TGTGCCAGCAAGGATCGAGGGATGGGCGAGCAGTACTTC.

This clonotype came up many times. The rearrangement uses TRBV20-1 and TRBJ2-7; D perhaps matches TRBD2 (5 bases). V dropped 2 bases and J dropped 3 bases, with 14 bases sitting between them. CDR1 and CDR2 (germline): DFQATT, SNEGSKA (reference sequence). This CDR3 is 14 amino acids long. CDR3 amino acids: CSARWALGLYEQYF. The CDR3, as DNA: TGCAGTGCTAGATGGGCCCTCGGACTCTACGAGCAGTACTTC.

There are many counts of this clonotype. The chain carries TRBV6-1 and TRBJ1-6; D remains ambiguous. Trimming left V 0 bases short and J 6 bases short, with 0 bases between. CDR3 size: 12 residues. The germline V gene has CDR1 MNHNS and CDR2 SASEGT. The CDR3 here is CASSEANSPLHF. The CDR3 coding sequence is TGTGCCAGCAGTGAAGCTAATTCACCCCTCCACTTT.

In this sample, this clonotype turned up many times. This chain links TRBV7-8 with TRBJ1-5; D is unclear. Looked up from germline, CDR1 is SGHVS and CDR2 is FQNEAQ. CDR3 length: 12 amino acids. Trimming removed 2 bases at V and 9 bases at J, with 8 bases between. The DNA of the CDR3 is TGTGCCAGCAGCTTAAACGCCAGGCCCCAGCATTTT. This encodes CASSLNARPQHF.